Each of the 19 T cell receptor beta chains below was sequenced from the same sample in a study of blood T cell repertoires in COVID-19. This table comes from immunoSEQ multiplex PCR, and its TCRdb copy is limited to in-frame clones, with some not included. The sample lists 250,000 to 350,000 clones, more than 75% seen once, with roughly 1.6% in the top ten. The sample comprised peripheral blood. These receptors originate from a woman aged 50 to 60 with acute or convalescent COVID-19.

The V gene is TRBV19, the J gene TRBJ2-1; D is possibly TRBD1 (6 bases). V lost 5 bases and J 7 bases, leaving 12 bases between the germline ends. Germline V gene data show CDR1 as LNHDA and CDR2 as SQIVND (reference sequence). This CDR3 has 13 residues. This CDR3 reads CASSATGWNEQFF. In DNA form, the CDR3 reads TGTGCCAGTAGTGCGACAGGTTGGAATGAGCAGTTCTTC.

The J gene is TRBJ1-2, the V gene TRBV11-2, with TRBD1 identical over 8 bases. Germline CDR1 reads SGHAT; CDR2 reads FQNNGV. The CDR3 is 13 residues long. After removal of 4 bases from V and 4 bases from J, the junction contained 2 bases not matched to a gene. The CDR3 protein is CASSSDRAYGYTF. The CDR3 DNA reads as TGTGCCAGCAGCTCGGACAGGGCCTATGGCTACACCTTC.

This clone was seen once. Other DNA sequences within the sample encode an identical CDR3. CDR3 sequence: CASSTTGMNTEAFF. CDR3 nucleotides: TGCGCCAGCAGTACGACAGGGATGAACACTGAAGCTTTCTTT. This sequence joins TRBV5-1 and TRBJ1-1; 7 bases map to TRBD1. Germline V gene data show CDR1 as SGHRS and CDR2 as YFSETQ. J lost 0 bases, V lost 5 bases, and 4 bases had no gene match. The CDR3 runs 14 residues.

The chain joins TRBV27 to TRBJ1-1; D might be TRBD1 (5 bases). Germline V lookup: CDR1 MNHEY, CDR2 SMNVEV (reference sequence). CDR3 size: 16 residues. Trimming removed 3 bases at V and 5 bases at J, with 19 bases between. In nucleotides, the CDR3 is TGTGCCAGCAGTTTCAGTGACCGAAGGGGAGGGACTGAAGCTTTCTTT. The encoded protein is CASSFSDRRGGTEAFF.

CDR3 nucleotides: TGCAGTGCTAGAGATCTCGAGCAGTTCTTC. Translated: CSARDLEQFF. The chain joins TRBV20-1 to TRBJ2-1; D remains unclear. There are 10 residues in the CDR3. Germline V gene lookup returns CDR1 DFQATT and CDR2 SNEGSKA (reference sequence). V shed 0 bases and J shed 10 bases, with 4 bases lying between them.

The rearrangement uses TRBV5-4 and TRBJ2-3, with 8 nucleotides matching TRBD2. The CDR3 extends over 14 amino acids. Unmatched junction bases numbered 3, after V lost 2 bases and J lost 4 bases. Germline V gene lookup returns CDR1 SGHNT and CDR2 YYREEE (reference sequence). The CDR3 DNA reads TGTGCCAGCAGCTTAGCGGGAGCGGCAGATACGCAGTATTTT. Translating it yields CASSLAGAADTQYF.

As DNA, the CDR3 is TGTGCCAGCAGTTTAAGAGGGGGCGTCGAGACCCAGTACTTC. Protein product: CASSLRGGVETQYF. The V and J genes are TRBV27 and TRBJ2-5; 7 positions match TRBD1. Germline loops: CDR1 MNHEY, CDR2 SMNVEV (reference sequence). The length of the CDR3 is 14 residues. V shed 2 bases, J shed 5 bases, and the junction held 5 bases outside the gene matches.

The gene calls are TRBV5-6 and TRBJ2-1, with D possibly being TRBD2 (5 bases). The V end lost 4 bases, the J end lost 4 bases, and 18 bases lay between the germline ends. CDR1 is SGHDT and CDR2 is YYEEEE in the germline V gene. This CDR3 has 16 amino acids. CDR3 nucleotides: TGTGCCAGCAGCCCTGGATTGTCTAGCCGATACAATGAGCAGTTCTTC. Protein: CASSPGLSSRYNEQFF.

The chain uses TRBV19 and TRBJ2-1, with D maybe TRBD2 (6 bases). Germline-derived CDR1 and CDR2 are LNHDA and SQIVND (reference sequence). The CDR3 covers 14 residues. With 11 bases removed from V and 3 bases from J, the gap between germline ends came to 17 bases. As DNA, the CDR3 is TGTGCCTCCTCCTGGGAGGCTATCTACAATGAGCAGTTCTTC. Protein: CASSWEAIYNEQFF.

The chain has TRBV7-2 and TRBJ2-2, with D possibly TRBD2 on 6 matching bases. The germline V gene has CDR1 SGHTA and CDR2 FQGNSA. This CDR3 region has 15 residues. V was trimmed by 2 bases and J by 4 bases, leaving 11 bases between them. As DNA, the CDR3 is TGTGCCAGCAGCTTATTCCAGGGAGGCACCGGGGAGCTGTTTTTT. This sequence encodes CASSLFQGGTGELFF.

This clone is a singleton in its sample. Here the CDR3 DNA reads TGTGCCGCCTCCCGGGACAGGGTGTCTGAGGGCACTGAAGCTTTCTTT. Amino acid sequence: CAASRDRVSEGTEAFF. V and J are TRBV27 and TRBJ1-1; 9 bases map to TRBD1. Germline CDR1 reads MNHEY; CDR2 reads SMNVEV (reference sequence). The CDR3 runs to 16 residues. Trimming removed 11 bases from V and 4 bases from J; junction bases left unmatched: 17.

The chain links TRBV6-6 to TRBJ1-2, with 9 bases that match TRBD1. The length of the CDR3 is 15 residues. CDR1 and CDR2 (germline): MNHNY, SVGAGI (reference sequence). The V and J ends lost 5 bases and 6 bases, in that order; junction bases with no gene match: 10. Written as DNA, the CDR3 is TGTGCCAGCAGTAAGAGGGGACAGGGCGATGATGGCTACACCTTC. Residues: CASSKRGQGDDGYTF.

This chain uses TRBV6-4 with TRBJ2-1, with D perhaps TRBD2 (5 bases). V lost 5 bases, J lost 0 bases, and 11 bases lay in between. Looked up from germline, CDR1 is MRHNA and CDR2 is SNTAGT. This CDR3 contains 15 residues. The CDR3 protein is CASSPQGSSYNEQFF. The DNA for the CDR3 is TGTGCCAGCAGTCCTCAAGGGAGCTCCTACAATGAGCAGTTCTTC.

The chain joins TRBV7-8 to TRBJ1-1; D gene unclear. The CDR3 spans 14 residues. The V and J ends lost 3 bases and 8 bases respectively, with 16 bases between them. Germline-derived CDR1 and CDR2 are SGHVS and FQNEAQ. Here the CDR3 DNA reads TGTGCCAGCAGCTTTTTGGGAGCCCCGGGGGAAGCTTTCTTT. It encodes CASSFLGAPGEAFF.

This chain connects TRBV7-3 to TRBJ2-1; 8 bases agree with TRBD2. The length of the CDR3 is 16 residues. With 0 bases clipped from V and 2 bases from J, the junction kept 3 bases outside the gene matches. Germline values: CDR1 SGHTA, CDR2 FQGTGA. The CDR3 nucleotides are TGTGCCAGCAGCTTAACGGCGGGAGGTGCCTACAATGAGCAGTTCTTC. Translating gives CASSLTAGGAYNEQFF. The full variable domain, rest sourced from reference TRBV7-3 and TRBJ2-1, is GAGVSQTPSNKVTEKGKYVELRCDPISGHTALYWYRQSLGQGPEFLIYFQGTGAADDSGLPNDRFFAVRPEGSVSTLKIQRTERGDSAVYLCASSLTAGGAYNEQFFGPGTRLTVL.

The chain's CDR3 is CASRPLGADYNEQFF. The CDR3 DNA reads as TGTGCCAGCAGGCCGCTTGGGGCGGATTACAATGAGCAGTTCTTC. V and J are TRBV6-6 and TRBJ2-1; a possible D gene is TRBD1 (5 bases). The CDR3 covers 15 residues. Germline V lookup: CDR1 MNHNY, CDR2 SVGAGI (reference sequence). V lost 6 bases to trimming and J lost 4 bases, with 16 bases between them.

Worth noting for this clone: Its ends do not fully match the called genes, so a read error is possible. The V and J genes are TRBV5-5 and TRBJ2-3, with 8 positions matching TRBD2. This CDR3 is built from 13 residues. The germline gives CDR1 SGHKS, CDR2 YYEKEE (reference sequence). DNA of the CDR3: TGTGCCAGCAGCCCGGGGGGGGCGGGGGACCGGGCTTTT. Protein product: CASSPGGAGDRAF.

The V gene is TRBV29-1, the J gene TRBJ2-3, with D perhaps matching TRBD2 (6 bases). V shed 7 bases and J shed 6 bases, with 20 bases lying between them. The germline V gene has CDR1 SQVTM and CDR2 ANQGSEA. The CDR3 loop spans 14 amino acids. CDR3 in amino acids: CSAETRSRLDTQYF. CDR3 nucleotides: TGCAGCGCAGAGACTAGGTCTCGTTTGGATACGCAGTATTTT.

The V call is TRBV2, the J call TRBJ1-2; D uncertain. The CDR3 length is 13 residues. The ends were cut back, 1 base at V and 8 bases at J, with 11 bases in the middle. Germline CDR1 reads SNHLY; CDR2 reads FYNNEI. CDR3 nucleotide sequence: TGTGCCAGCAGTGAAGGAGGGCTCGGAGGCTACACCTTC. This codes for CASSEGGLGGYTF.